This TCR beta chain was recorded in a study of blood T cell repertoires in COVID-19. About the study: Researchers got acute and convalescent COVID-19 samples from the United States, Italy and Spain.

Generated by immunoSEQ multiplex PCR, the TCRdb table keeps only in-frame clones and is missing some. Of hundreds of thousands of clones in the sample, approximately 86% are singletons; the top ten hold less than 15%. CDR3 length: 11 amino acids. The V end was cut by 5 bases, the J end by 11 bases, with 12 bases between. Germline CDR1 and CDR2: SGHAT and FQNNGV. The V call is TRBV11-2, the J call TRBJ1-1; a weak D match, TRBD1 (5 bases). The sample taken for sequencing was peripheral blood. The sequence came from a woman in her seventies with COVID-19, enrolled during active disease. The CDR3 DNA sequence: TGTGCCAGCAGCCCTGGACAAGGGGCTTTCTTT. This encodes CASSPGQGAFF.